The 21 T cell receptor beta chains presented below share a single source sample, sequenced in a study of CD8 T cells in Susac syndrome. RNA was extracted with the RNeasy kit, and a quantity of about 0.45 to 1 ug was reverse transcribed using random hexamers. MiXCR, run by TCRdb on the immunoSEQ multiplex PCR reads, gives a single entry per CDR3 protein. The sample lists approximately 120,000 distinct CDR3 sequences, approximately 93% seen once, with 0.25% to 0.35% in the top ten. The sequencing input was CD8+ T cells from PBMCs. All receptors come from a human donor with multiple sclerosis.

The chain combines TRBV6-5 with TRBJ2-7, with a possible D match to TRBD1 (5 bases). The CDR3 is 14 residues long. Germline V CDR1 and CDR2: MNHEY, SVGAGI. The V end lost 2 bases, the J end lost 3 bases, and 11 bases lay between the germline ends. CDR3 sequence (DNA): TGTGCCAGCAGTTACGGAGCAGGACACTACGAGCAGTACTTC. It specifies CASSYGAGHYEQYF.

The V call is TRBV28, the J call TRBJ1-6, with 12 bases lining up with TRBD1. CDR3 length: 19 residues. Germline assignment: CDR1 MDHEN and CDR2 SYDVKM. The V gene end was trimmed by 4 bases and the J gene end by 1 base; junction bases not matched to a gene: 8. Here the CDR3 reads CASSSTGTGGASYNSPLHF. CDR3 DNA: TGTGCCAGCAGTTCTACCGGGACAGGGGGCGCGTCCTATAATTCACCCCTCCACTTT.

The J gene is TRBJ2-2, the V gene TRBV7-9; D is unresolved. The germline V and J ends were trimmed by 7 bases and 0 bases, with 6 bases remaining between them. This CDR3 comprises 13 residues. Germline CDR1 is SEHNR and CDR2 is FQNEAQ (reference sequence). CDR3 in DNA: TGTGCCAGCATCTCTCCGAACACCGGGGAGCTGTTTTTT. It translates to CASISPNTGELFF. The complete variable domain, with remaining parts taken from reference TRBV7-9 and TRBJ2-2, reads DTGVSQNPRHKITKRGQNVTFRCDPISEHNRLYWYRQTLGQGPEFLTYFQNEAQLEKSRLLSDRFSAERPKGSFSTLEIQRTEQGDSAMYLCASISPNTGELFFGEGSRLTVL.

The chain joins TRBV5-1 to TRBJ1-1, with 9 nucleotides matching TRBD1. Germline loops: CDR1 SGHRS, CDR2 YFSETQ. Trimming took 0 bases from V and 5 from J; bases not matched to a gene: 11. The CDR3 contains 17 residues. DNA of the CDR3: TGCGCCAGCAGCTTGGCCTGGGACAGGGAGATTGGGACTGAAGCTTTCTTT. Encoded protein: CASSLAWDREIGTEAFF. The variable domain in full, completed from reference TRBV5-1 and TRBJ1-1, reads KAGVTQTPRYLIKTRGQQVTLSCSPISGHRSVSWYQQTPGQGLQFLFEYFSETQRNKGNFPGRFSGRQFSNSRSEMNVSTLELGDSALYLCASSLAWDREIGTEAFFGQGTRLTVV.

Concerning this clonotype itself: Mismatch with germline at one junction end may stem from a read error. The chain links TRBV7-2 to TRBJ2-1; D is possibly TRBD2 (7 bases). Germline values: CDR1 SGHTA, CDR2 FQGNSA. The CDR3 runs 13 residues. The DNA of the CDR3 is TGTGCCAGCAGCCTTATTCTAGCGGAGGGGGGGGTCTTC. The encoded protein is CASSLILAEGGVF.

This clonotype has only one observation. The J gene is TRBJ2-1, the V gene TRBV9, with TRBD1 matching 8 bases. CDR1 is SGDLS, CDR2 YYNGEE, per germline. CDR3 length: 16 residues. After removal of 6 bases from V and 6 bases from J, the junction contained 14 bases not matched to a gene. CDR3 sequence reads: CASTLKPRGPVNEQFF. The CDR3, as DNA: TGTGCCAGCACCCTCAAACCCAGGGGGCCCGTCAATGAGCAGTTCTTC.

The V and J genes are TRBV30 and TRBJ2-1; no reliable D call. The CDR3 is 16 residues long. The V gene lost 5 bases and the J gene lost 0 bases, with 17 bases spanning the gap. Per germline, CDR1 GTSNPN and CDR2 SVGIG (reference sequence). The CDR3 reads CAWPLDGSSSYNEQFF. The DNA for the CDR3 is TGTGCCTGGCCCCTGGACGGATCGAGCTCCTACAATGAGCAGTTCTTC.

CDR3 in DNA: TGCGCCAGCAGCCCCAGAGGGGGGGGCCTTTTAGCCAAAAACATTCAGTACTTC. Its translation is CASSPRGGGLLAKNIQYF. V is TRBV5-1 and J is TRBJ2-4; D is perhaps TRBD2 (7 bases). Germline lookup yields CDR1 SGHRS and CDR2 YFSETQ. V was clipped by 4 bases and J by 0 bases, with 20 bases between them. The CDR3 spans 18 residues.

In nucleotides, the CDR3 is TGTGCCAGCAGTTTAAGTCAGAACACCGGGGAGCTGTTTTTT. It is translated as CASSLSQNTGELFF. The chain couples TRBV27 to TRBJ2-2; D is undetermined. CDR1 is MNHEY, CDR2 SMNVEV, per germline (reference sequence). V lost 2 bases to trimming and J lost 1 base, with 5 bases between them. This CDR3 is 14 amino acids long.

V gene TRBV29-1 combines with J gene TRBJ2-1; 11 bases are a match to TRBD1. The J segment lost 6 bases and the V segment lost 7 bases, leaving 8 bases of the junction unmatched. The CDR3 is 14 residues long. The V gene's germline CDR1 is SQVTM and CDR2 ANQGSEA. CDR3 DNA sequence: TGCAGCGGGACAGGGGGCTGGACAACCAATGAGCAGTTCTTC. The encoded protein is CSGTGGWTTNEQFF.

The chain uses TRBV13 and TRBJ1-2, with D possibly matching TRBD1 (6 bases). Trimming took off 2 bases at V and 4 bases at J, with 14 bases between the two ends. Germline loops: CDR1 PRHDT, CDR2 FYEKMQ (reference sequence). CDR3 length equals 15 residues. The CDR3 here is CASSLPGQRSYGYTF. CDR3 nucleotides: TGTGCCAGCAGCTTACCAGGACAGCGGAGCTATGGCTACACCTTC.

The chain combines TRBV12-3 or TRBV12-4 with TRBJ2-1, with D unresolved. V lost 5 bases, J lost 4 bases, and 9 bases lay in between. The CDR3 runs 13 residues. The CDR3 region has the DNA TGTGCCAGCAGTCCGGACCTTTACAATGAGCAGTTCTTC. Its translation is CASSPDLYNEQFF.

This sequence joins TRBV18 and TRBJ1-1; 7 nucleotides align to TRBD1. Germline CDR1 reads KGHSH; CDR2 reads LQKENI. The CDR3 extends over 15 amino acids. J gave up 1 base and V 2 bases, and 4 bases lay outside the gene matches. The DNA for the CDR3 is TGTGCCAGCTCACCATCCGGGACAGAGAACACTGAAGCTTTCTTT. It codes for CASSPSGTENTEAFF.

The chain uses TRBV7-9 and TRBJ1-2; 8 nucleotides agree with TRBD1. V shed 4 bases and J 8 bases; nucleotides not matched to a gene: 15. Per germline, CDR1 SEHNR and CDR2 FQNEAQ (reference sequence). CDR3 length: 16 residues. CDR3 sequence reads: CASSSNARDRGIGYTF. As DNA, the CDR3 is TGTGCCAGCAGCTCAAACGCCCGCGACAGGGGCATCGGCTACACCTTC. Complete variable domain (other parts from reference TRBV7-9 and TRBJ1-2): DTGVSQNPRHKITKRGQNVTFRCDPISEHNRLYWYRQTLGQGPEFLTYFQNEAQLEKSRLLSDRFSAERPKGSFSTLEIQRTEQGDSAMYLCASSSNARDRGIGYTFGSGTRLTVV.

The CDR3 region is CATSTDRENSPLHF. The CDR3 DNA is TGTGCCACCAGCACGGACAGGGAAAATTCACCCCTCCACTTT. This chain joins TRBV15 and TRBJ1-6; 8 bases match TRBD1. Trimming took 4 bases from V and 7 from J; bases not matched to a gene: 3. The CDR3 length is 14 residues. Germline CDR1 is LNHNV and CDR2 is YYDKDF (reference sequence).

In this sample, this clonotype turned up a few times. This chain uses TRBV7-9 with TRBJ2-7; 7 bases line up with TRBD1. The CDR3 is 12 residues long. The V and J ends lost 7 bases and 4 bases, in that order; junction bases with no gene match: 4. CDR1 and CDR2 from the germline V gene are SEHNR and FQNEAQ (reference sequence). The CDR3 protein is CASTLDRYEQYF. DNA of the CDR3: TGTGCCAGCACTCTGGACAGGTACGAGCAGTACTTC.

This chain joins TRBV5-1 and TRBJ2-3; 7 bases line up with TRBD2. The trim removed 4 bases at V and 2 bases at J, leaving 7 bases unmatched. Per the germline V gene, CDR1 is SGHRS and CDR2 is YFSETQ. The CDR3 runs 15 residues. The CDR3 DNA reads as TGCGCCAGCAGCCCAGGAGCGGGATTCACAGATACGCAGTATTTT. Residues: CASSPGAGFTDTQYF. Combining the CDR3 with reference TRBV5-1 and TRBJ2-3 gives the whole variable domain KAGVTQTPRYLIKTRGQQVTLSCSPISGHRSVSWYQQTPGQGLQFLFEYFSETQRNKGNFPGRFSGRQFSNSRSEMNVSTLELGDSALYLCASSPGAGFTDTQYFGPGTRLTVL.

CDR3 sequence reads: CASSYSAGKNIQYF. The CDR3, as DNA: TGTGCCAGCAGTTACTCGGCGGGAAAAAACATTCAGTACTTC. The rearrangement uses TRBV6-5 and TRBJ2-4; a weak D match, TRBD2 (6 bases). Germline CDR1 is MNHEY and CDR2 is SVGAGI. This CDR3 has 14 amino acids. The ends were cut back, 0 bases at V and 4 bases at J, with 7 bases in the middle.

As concerns this clonotype: One end of the junction does not line up with germline, which may come from a read error. The V gene is TRBV12-3 or TRBV12-4, the J gene TRBJ2-7; D perhaps matches TRBD1 (6 bases). This CDR3 contains 14 residues. In DNA, the CDR3 is TGTGTCAGCGGTGGAGGACAGAACATCTACGAGCAGTACTTC. It codes for CVSGGGQNIYEQYF.

The J gene is TRBJ2-7, the V gene TRBV5-4, with D unclear. The CDR3 loop spans 15 amino acids. With 1 base removed from V and 2 bases from J, the gap between germline ends came to 13 bases. The germline V gene encodes CDR1 SGHNT and CDR2 YYREEE (reference sequence). As DNA, the CDR3 is TGTGCCAGCAGCTTGAATCCCAGCGAACCCTACGAGCAGTACGTC. This sequence encodes CASSLNPSEPYEQYV.

The chain has TRBV5-6 and TRBJ1-1; D unclear. V lost 6 bases to trimming and J lost 5 bases, with 11 bases between them. This CDR3 contains 12 residues. Germline-derived CDR1 and CDR2 are SGHDT and YYEEEE. CDR3 DNA: TGTGCCAGCAACACATACGGAACTGAAGCTTTCTTT. Translation: CASNTYGTEAFF. Using reference TRBV5-6 and TRBJ1-1 for the parts outside the CDR3, the full variable domain is DAGVTQSPTHLIKTRGQQVTLRCSPKSGHDTVSWYQQALGQGPQFIFQYYEEEERQRGNFPDRFSGHQFPNYSSELNVNALLLGDSALYLCASNTYGTEAFFGQGTRLTVV.